This T cell receptor (beta chain) came from a study of tumor-infiltrating lymphocytes in primary liver carcinoma. The study, taken as a whole, reports: Tumor-adjacent and tumor-blood pairs showed less overlap than tumor region pairs.

Blood RNA came from unsorted whole blood; germline DNA was also extracted. With a constant-region primer, TCR beta cDNA was made from 450 to 650 ng of total RNA. The TCR beta library was amplified through three nested multiplex PCR rounds in a modified ARM-PCR procedure. The first two PCR rounds, roughly 10 cycles each, used TRBV1-TRBV30 forward primers and a C-beta reverse primer. TCRdb fed the multiplex PCR reads into MiXCR, producing one record per CDR3 protein. The data hold approximately 330,000 distinct CDR3 sequences, with approximately 64% observed a single time. As for this clonotype: Its matching antigen is unknown. One end of the junction is discordant with germline, which a read error may explain.

Germline CDR1 reads SGHAT; CDR2 reads FQNNGV. The CDR3 is 16 amino acids. The chain has TRBV11-2 and TRBJ2-3; D not certain. Gene TRBJ1-5 matches the end of the DNA better, so the J call may be wrong. This TCR was sampled from a man aged 35 to 55 with primary liver carcinoma and hepatitis B virus infection. Source material: peripheral blood. CDR3 loop: CASSFRLAENADTQHF. As DNA, the CDR3 is TGTGCTAGCAGCTTCCGACTAGCGGAGAACGCAGATACGCAGCATTTT.